A selection of T cell receptor beta chains follows, all from one sample in a study of blood T cell repertoires in COVID-19. Sequenced by immunoSEQ multiplex PCR; TCRdb stores in-frame clones only, minus some. The table records about 280,000 clones, approximately 88% of them present only once. The specimen sequenced was peripheral blood. The receptors originated from a man aged 18-30 years with active or convalescent COVID-19. CDR3s include the opening cysteine and the closing phenylalanine or tryptophan.

V gene: TRBV7-9
J gene: TRBJ1-1
CDR3 length: 17
CDR3 protein: CASSLAPGQGVNTEAFF

V gene: TRBV7-9
J gene: TRBJ1-4
CDR3 length: 15
CDR3 protein: CASSSPGQGNEKLFF

V gene: TRBV5-3
J gene: TRBJ1-6
CDR3 length: 17
CDR3 protein: CARSHGRFRSYNSPLHF

V gene: TRBV11-3
J gene: TRBJ2-7
CDR3 length: 15
CDR3 protein: CASSLSPDRTYEQYF

V gene: TRBV7-9
J gene: TRBJ2-5
CDR3 length: 18
CDR3 protein: CASSGTGTSGAPGETQYF

V gene: TRBV5-6
J gene: TRBJ1-2
CDR3 length: 12
CDR3 protein: CASSLADYGYTF

V gene: TRBV14
J gene: TRBJ2-7
CDR3 length: 14
CDR3 protein: CASSAGGKPYEQYF

V gene: TRBV6-5
J gene: TRBJ2-7
CDR3 length: 14
CDR3 protein: CATHPAAAAYEQYF

V gene: TRBV27
J gene: TRBJ1-1
CDR3 length: 16
CDR3 protein: CASRTILGQGSPEAFF

V gene: TRBV6-5
J gene: TRBJ1-2
CDR3 length: 14
CDR3 protein: CASSYSTTEYGYTF

V gene: TRBV9
J gene: TRBJ1-2
CDR3 length: 16
CDR3 protein: CASSVEIGTGPNGYTF

V gene: TRBV9
J gene: TRBJ2-5
CDR3 length: 15
CDR3 protein: CASSGSSGGLETQYF

V gene: TRBV19
J gene: TRBJ2-7
CDR3 length: 13
CDR3 protein: CASSPQGTYEQYF

V gene: TRBV3-1/TRBV3-2
J gene: TRBJ1-4
CDR3 length: 15
CDR3 protein: CASSQEGQGREKLFF

V gene: TRBV9
J gene: TRBJ2-5
CDR3 length: 15
CDR3 protein: CASSARTGNVETQYF

V gene: TRBV12-3/TRBV12-4
J gene: TRBJ2-7
CDR3 length: 13
CDR3 protein: CASSPGNSLGQYF

V gene: TRBV10-3
J gene: TRBJ1-1
CDR3 length: 15
CDR3 protein: CAAKRTEGLNTEAFF

V gene: TRBV19
J gene: TRBJ1-5
CDR3 length: 15
CDR3 protein: CASSIYDSRNQPQHF

V gene: TRBV9
J gene: TRBJ2-1
CDR3 length: 16
CDR3 protein: CASGRTGGAGANEQFF

V gene: TRBV5-1
J gene: TRBJ2-7
CDR3 length: 14
CDR3 protein: CASSLGDSPYEQYF

V gene: TRBV19
J gene: TRBJ2-3
CDR3 length: 11
CDR3 protein: CASSYTDTQYF

V gene: TRBV3-1/TRBV3-2
J gene: TRBJ2-7
CDR3 length: 13
CDR3 protein: CASSHATSYEQYF

V gene: TRBV3-1/TRBV3-2
J gene: TRBJ1-1
CDR3 length: 14
CDR3 protein: CASSQDRGRGEAFF

V gene: TRBV27
J gene: TRBJ1-2
CDR3 length: 13
CDR3 protein: CASRGTGRSGYTF

V gene: TRBV29-1
J gene: TRBJ1-1
CDR3 length: 13
CDR3 protein: CSVQTGGVTEAFF

V gene: TRBV5-6
J gene: TRBJ2-7
CDR3 length: 14
CDR3 protein: CASSLGTFSYEQYF

V gene: TRBV6-1
J gene: TRBJ2-1
CDR3 length: 13
CDR3 protein: CASSEEAHNEQFF

V gene: TRBV3-1/TRBV3-2
J gene: TRBJ1-2
CDR3 length: 11
CDR3 protein: CASSQGPGYTF

V gene: TRBV27
J gene: TRBJ2-3
CDR3 length: 17
CDR3 protein: CASSLMGTGGASDTQYF

V gene: TRBV9
J gene: TRBJ2-7
CDR3 length: 14
CDR3 protein: CASSGGGLAHEQYF

V gene: TRBV7-2
J gene: TRBJ2-3
CDR3 length: 14
CDR3 protein: CASSLDGGTDTQYF

V gene: TRBV11-2
J gene: TRBJ1-1
CDR3 length: 16
CDR3 protein: CASSLDPGSLGTEAFF

V gene: TRBV3-1/TRBV3-2
J gene: TRBJ2-1
CDR3 length: 16
CDR3 protein: CASSRLAGITYNEQFF

V gene: TRBV7-8
J gene: TRBJ2-2
CDR3 length: 12
CDR3 protein: CASSLGAGELFF

V gene: TRBV6-6
J gene: TRBJ1-4
CDR3 length: 15
CDR3 protein: CASSSLDSANEKLFF

V gene: TRBV20-1
J gene: TRBJ1-2
CDR3 length: 11
CDR3 protein: CSPGHAYGYTF

V gene: TRBV5-1
J gene: TRBJ2-1
CDR3 length: 15
CDR3 protein: CASSLEGHKTTEQFF

V gene: TRBV25-1
J gene: TRBJ2-1
CDR3 length: 12
CDR3 protein: CATRQGYNEQFF

V gene: TRBV3-1/TRBV3-2
J gene: TRBJ1-2
CDR3 length: 15
CDR3 protein: CASSQGLPGGSGYTF

V gene: TRBV7-2
J gene: TRBJ2-3
CDR3 length: 17
CDR3 protein: CASSDGTSGDGTDTQYF

V gene: TRBV11-2
J gene: TRBJ2-7
CDR3 length: 18
CDR3 protein: CASSPIRLAGGKVYEQYF

V gene: TRBV6-5
J gene: TRBJ2-2
CDR3 length: 15
CDR3 protein: CASTSAYRVTGELFF

V gene: TRBV5-1
J gene: TRBJ2-5
CDR3 length: 15
CDR3 protein: CASSVGGGPQETQYF

V gene: TRBV7-2
J gene: TRBJ1-5
CDR3 length: 16
CDR3 protein: CASSLSIQYSNQPQHF